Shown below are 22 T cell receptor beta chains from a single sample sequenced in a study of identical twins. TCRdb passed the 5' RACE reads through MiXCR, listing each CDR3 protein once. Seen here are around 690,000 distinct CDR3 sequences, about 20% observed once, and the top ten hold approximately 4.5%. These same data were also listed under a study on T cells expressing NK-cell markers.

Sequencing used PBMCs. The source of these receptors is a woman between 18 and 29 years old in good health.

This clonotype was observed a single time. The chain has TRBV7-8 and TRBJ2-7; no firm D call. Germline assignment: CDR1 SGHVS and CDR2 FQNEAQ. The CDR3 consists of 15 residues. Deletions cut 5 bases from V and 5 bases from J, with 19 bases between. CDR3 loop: CASSLYQPTAHEQYF. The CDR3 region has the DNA TGTGCCAGCAGCCTGTATCAACCAACGGCCCACGAGCAGTACTTC.

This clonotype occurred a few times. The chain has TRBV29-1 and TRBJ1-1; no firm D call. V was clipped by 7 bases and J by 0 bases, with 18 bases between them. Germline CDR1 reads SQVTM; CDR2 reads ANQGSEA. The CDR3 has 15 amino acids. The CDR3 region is CSAKPGWGMNTEAFF. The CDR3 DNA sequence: TGCAGCGCTAAGCCAGGATGGGGAATGAACACTGAAGCTTTCTTT.

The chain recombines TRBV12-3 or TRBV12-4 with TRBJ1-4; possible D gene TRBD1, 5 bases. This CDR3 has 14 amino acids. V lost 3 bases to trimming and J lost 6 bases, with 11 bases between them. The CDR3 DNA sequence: TGTGCCAGCAGTTTGGGGGGGTCAGATGAAAAACTGTTTTTT. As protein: CASSLGGSDEKLFF.

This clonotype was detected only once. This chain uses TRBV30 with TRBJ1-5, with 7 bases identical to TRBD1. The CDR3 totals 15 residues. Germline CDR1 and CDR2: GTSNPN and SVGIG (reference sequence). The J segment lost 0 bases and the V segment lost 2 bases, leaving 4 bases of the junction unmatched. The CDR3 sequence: CAWSPGQYSNQPQHF. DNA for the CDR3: TGTGCCTGGAGTCCGGGACAGTATAGCAATCAGCCCCAGCATTTT.

CDR3 nucleotide sequence: TGTGCCAGCAGTTTAGCGCTGGCTCGCGCTGAAGCTTTCTTT. Translated, it gives CASSLALARAEAFF. V and J are TRBV12-3 or TRBV12-4 and TRBJ1-1; no clear D. The CDR3 length is 14 residues. V was shortened by 0 bases and J by 6 bases, with 11 bases between the two germline ends.

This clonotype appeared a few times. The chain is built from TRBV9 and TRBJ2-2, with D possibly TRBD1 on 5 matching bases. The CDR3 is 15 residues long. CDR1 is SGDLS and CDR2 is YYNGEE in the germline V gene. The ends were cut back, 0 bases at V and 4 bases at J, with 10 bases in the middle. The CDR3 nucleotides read TGTGCCAGCAGCGTAGGCAGGGCGGTCACCGGGGAGCTGTTTTTT. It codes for CASSVGRAVTGELFF.

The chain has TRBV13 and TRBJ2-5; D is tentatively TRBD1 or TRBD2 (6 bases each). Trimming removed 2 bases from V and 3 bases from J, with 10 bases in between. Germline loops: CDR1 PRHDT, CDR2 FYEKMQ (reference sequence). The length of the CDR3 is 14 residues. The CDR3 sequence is CASSLLGGKETQYF. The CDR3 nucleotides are TGTGCCAGCAGCTTACTGGGGGGCAAAGAGACCCAGTACTTC.

In DNA form, the CDR3 reads TGCGCCAGCAGCCAAGTCCCGGGACAGGGTAAGCAGTACTTC. Translation gives CASSQVPGQGKQYF. The rearrangement joins TRBV4-3 to TRBJ2-7, with 9 bases fitting TRBD1. Germline CDR1 and CDR2: LGHNA and YSLEER. With 1 base clipped from V and 8 bases from J, the junction kept 6 bases outside the gene matches. CDR3 length: 14 residues.

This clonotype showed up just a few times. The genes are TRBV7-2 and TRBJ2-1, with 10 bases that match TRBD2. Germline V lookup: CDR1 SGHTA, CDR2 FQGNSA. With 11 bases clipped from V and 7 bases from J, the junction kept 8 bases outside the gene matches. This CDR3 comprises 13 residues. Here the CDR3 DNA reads TGTGCCGGGGCAAGCGGGAGGGCGAATGAGCAGTTCTTC. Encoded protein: CAGASGRANEQFF.

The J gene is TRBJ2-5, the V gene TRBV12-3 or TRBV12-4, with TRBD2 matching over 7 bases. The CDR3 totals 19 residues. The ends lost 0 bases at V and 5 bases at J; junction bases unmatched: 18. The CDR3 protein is CASSLAPGRGRKVRETQYF. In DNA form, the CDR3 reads TGTGCCAGCAGTTTAGCGCCGGGGAGGGGCAGGAAAGTACGGGAGACCCAGTACTTC.

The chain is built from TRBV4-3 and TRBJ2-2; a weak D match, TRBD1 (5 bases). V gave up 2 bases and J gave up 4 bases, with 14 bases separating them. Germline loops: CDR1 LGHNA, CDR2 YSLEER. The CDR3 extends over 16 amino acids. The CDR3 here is CASSQNPHTGTGELFF. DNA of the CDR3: TGCGCCAGCAGCCAAAATCCCCATACAGGCACCGGGGAGCTGTTTTTT.

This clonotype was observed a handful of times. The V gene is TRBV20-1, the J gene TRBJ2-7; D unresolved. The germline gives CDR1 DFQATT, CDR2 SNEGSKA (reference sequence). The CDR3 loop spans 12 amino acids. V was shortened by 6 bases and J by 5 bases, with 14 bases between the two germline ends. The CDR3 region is CSASLEVNEQYF. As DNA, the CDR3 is TGCAGTGCCAGTTTAGAGGTTAACGAGCAGTACTTC.

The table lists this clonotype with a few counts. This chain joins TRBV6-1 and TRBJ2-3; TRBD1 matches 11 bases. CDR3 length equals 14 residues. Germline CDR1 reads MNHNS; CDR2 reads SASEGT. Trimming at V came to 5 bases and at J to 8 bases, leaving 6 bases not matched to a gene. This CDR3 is CASSKGQGVTTQYF. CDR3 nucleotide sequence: TGTGCCAGCAGTAAGGGACAGGGGGTAACTACGCAGTATTTT.

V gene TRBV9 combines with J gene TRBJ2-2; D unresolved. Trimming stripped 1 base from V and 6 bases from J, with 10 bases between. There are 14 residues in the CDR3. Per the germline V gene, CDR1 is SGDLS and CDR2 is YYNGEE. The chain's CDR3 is CASSVSGSPGELFF. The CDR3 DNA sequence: TGTGCCAGCAGCGTAAGTGGGTCCCCCGGGGAGCTGTTTTTT.

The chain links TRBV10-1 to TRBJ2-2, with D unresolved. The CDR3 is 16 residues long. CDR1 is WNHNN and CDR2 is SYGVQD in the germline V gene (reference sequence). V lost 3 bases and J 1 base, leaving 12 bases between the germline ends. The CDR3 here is CASSDRTRLNTGELFF. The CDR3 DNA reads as TGCGCCAGCAGTGACCGAACGCGGTTGAACACCGGGGAGCTGTTTTTT.

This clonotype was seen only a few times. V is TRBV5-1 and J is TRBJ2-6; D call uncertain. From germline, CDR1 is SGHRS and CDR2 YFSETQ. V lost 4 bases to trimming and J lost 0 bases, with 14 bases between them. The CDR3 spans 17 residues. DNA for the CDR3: TGCGCCAGCAGCCCCATTACACCAAGCTCTGGGGCCAACGTCCTGACTTTC. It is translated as CASSPITPSSGANVLTF.

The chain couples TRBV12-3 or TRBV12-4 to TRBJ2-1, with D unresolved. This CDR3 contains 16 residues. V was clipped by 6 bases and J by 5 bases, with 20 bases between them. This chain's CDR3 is CASSPNPRPANNEQFF. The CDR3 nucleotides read TGTGCCAGCAGCCCGAACCCCCGCCCGGCGAACAATGAGCAGTTCTTC.

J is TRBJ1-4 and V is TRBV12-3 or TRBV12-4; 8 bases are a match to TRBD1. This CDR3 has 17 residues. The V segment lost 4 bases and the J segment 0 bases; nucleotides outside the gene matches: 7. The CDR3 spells CASSSGQGIATNEKLFF. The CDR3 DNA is TGTGCCAGCAGTTCCGGACAGGGAATAGCAACTAATGAAAAACTGTTTTTT.

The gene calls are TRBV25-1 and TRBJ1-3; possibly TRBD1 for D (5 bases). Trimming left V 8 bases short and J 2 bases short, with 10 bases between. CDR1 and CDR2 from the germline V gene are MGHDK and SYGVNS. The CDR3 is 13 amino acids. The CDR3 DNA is TGTGCCAGCGCCAGGGCTGCTGGAAACACCATATATTTT. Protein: CASARAAGNTIYF.

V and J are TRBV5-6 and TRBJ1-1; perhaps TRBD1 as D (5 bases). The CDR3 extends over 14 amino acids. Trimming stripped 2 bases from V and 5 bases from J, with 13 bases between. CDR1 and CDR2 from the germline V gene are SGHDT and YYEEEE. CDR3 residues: CASSFMGPLTEAFF. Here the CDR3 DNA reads TGTGCCAGCAGCTTTATGGGGCCCCTGACTGAAGCTTTCTTT. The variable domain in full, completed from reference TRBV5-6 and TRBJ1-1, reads DAGVTQSPTHLIKTRGQQVTLRCSPKSGHDTVSWYQQALGQGPQFIFQYYEEEERQRGNFPDRFSGHQFPNYSSELNVNALLLGDSALYLCASSFMGPLTEAFFGQGTRLTVV.

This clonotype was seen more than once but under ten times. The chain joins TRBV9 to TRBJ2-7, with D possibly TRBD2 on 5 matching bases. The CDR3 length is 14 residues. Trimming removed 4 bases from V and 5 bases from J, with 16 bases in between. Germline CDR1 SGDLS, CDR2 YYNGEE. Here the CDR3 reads CASSPFEGLNEQYF. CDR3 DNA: TGTGCCAGCAGCCCTTTTGAGGGATTAAACGAGCAGTACTTC.

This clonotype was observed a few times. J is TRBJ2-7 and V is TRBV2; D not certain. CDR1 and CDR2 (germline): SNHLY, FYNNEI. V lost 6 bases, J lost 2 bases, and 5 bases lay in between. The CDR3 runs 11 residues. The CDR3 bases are TGTGCCAGCAGAACAGCCTACGAGCAGTACTTC. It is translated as CASRTAYEQYF.